The 9 T cell receptor beta chains below were found in one sample sequenced in a study of blood T cells in healthy people across ages. A second PCR of about 7 to 11 cycles used a sample-barcoded 5' primer and a J-beta primer mix. TCRdb analysed the 5' RACE reads with MiXCR anew, one entry per CDR3 protein. The sample has 700,000 to 900,000 distinct CDR3 sequences; more than 25% are singletons. These data were also reused for a study on T cells of mothers and their children.

Sequenced input: blood. The receptors originated from a boy aged 5-17 years in good health.

This clonotype was counted a few times. The chain employs TRBV2 and TRBJ2-6, with D tentatively TRBD2 (5 bases). Trimming took 4 bases from V and 0 from J, leaving 13 bases between them. Germline V CDR1 and CDR2: SNHLY, FYNNEI. The CDR3 is made up of 17 amino acids. The CDR3 bases are TGTGCCAGCAGTGGAGGGCTTGGGAACTCTGGGGCCAACGTCCTGACTTTC. This codes for CASSGGLGNSGANVLTF.

This chain uses TRBV2 with TRBJ2-1; possible D gene TRBD2, 7 bases. The CDR3 is 12 amino acids. The germline V and J ends were trimmed by 2 bases and 15 bases, with 14 bases remaining between them. The germline gives CDR1 SNHLY, CDR2 FYNNEI. CDR3 DNA: TGTGCCAGCAGTGAACTGCCCGGGGGGCTGTTCTTC. This sequence encodes CASSELPGGLFF.

The chain recombines TRBV29-1 with TRBJ1-4; tentative D call: TRBD1 (6 bases). The CDR3 has 14 residues. The germline V gene has CDR1 SQVTM and CDR2 ANQGSEA. V was shortened by 3 bases and J by 4 bases, with 12 bases between the two germline ends. The CDR3 reads CSVDRGLGNEKLFF. DNA for the CDR3: TGCAGCGTTGACCGGGGGCTTGGTAATGAAAAACTGTTTTTT.

The chain uses TRBV20-1 and TRBJ1-3; 9 bases match TRBD1. This CDR3 spans 14 amino acids. J lost 5 bases, V lost 6 bases, and 8 bases had no gene match. CDR1 and CDR2 from the germline V gene are DFQATT and SNEGSKA (reference sequence). CDR3 DNA: TGCAGTGCCAGGACAGGGGAAGTGAGAAACACCATATATTTT. Translation: CSARTGEVRNTIYF.

The chain links TRBV2 to TRBJ1-2; no reliable D call. The CDR3 has 13 residues. Germline V lookup: CDR1 SNHLY, CDR2 FYNNEI. The V end was cut by 7 bases, the J end by 2 bases, with 11 bases between. CDR3 residues: CASIRMENYGYTF. The CDR3 bases are TGTGCCAGCATTCGGATGGAAAACTATGGCTACACCTTC.

V and J are TRBV9 and TRBJ2-3; TRBD1 aligns across 7 bases. Looked up from germline, CDR1 is SGDLS and CDR2 is YYNGEE. CDR3 length: 12 amino acids. J gave up 10 bases and V 4 bases, and 6 bases lay outside the gene matches. CDR3: CASSTRQGPQYF. Written as DNA, the CDR3 is TGTGCCAGCAGCACCCGACAGGGCCCGCAGTATTTT.

The J gene is TRBJ2-1, the V gene TRBV5-1, with 11 nucleotides matching TRBD2. Germline CDR1 reads SGHRS; CDR2 reads YFSETQ. The V and J ends lost 0 bases and 7 bases, in that order; junction bases with no gene match: 3. The CDR3 is 15 amino acids. The CDR3 is CASSLVAGGSNEQFF. In nucleotides, the CDR3 is TGCGCCAGCAGCTTGGTAGCGGGGGGGTCGAATGAGCAGTTCTTC. The complete variable domain, with remaining parts taken from reference TRBV5-1 and TRBJ2-1, reads KAGVTQTPRYLIKTRGQQVTLSCSPISGHRSVSWYQQTPGQGLQFLFEYFSETQRNKGNFPGRFSGRQFSNSRSEMNVSTLELGDSALYLCASSLVAGGSNEQFFGPGTRLTVL.

Only a few counts were recorded for this clonotype. V usage is TRBV6-5 and J usage is TRBJ2-5; no definite D call. This CDR3 has 13 residues. V lost 6 bases to trimming and J lost 5 bases, with 13 bases between them. Looked up from germline, CDR1 is MNHEY and CDR2 is SVGAGI. The CDR3 sequence is CASRKRSWETQYF. In DNA form, the CDR3 reads TGTGCCAGCAGAAAACGGTCTTGGGAGACCCAGTACTTC.

This clonotype showed up many times. V usage is TRBV3-1 and J usage is TRBJ2-6; TRBD2 agrees at 10 bases. With V trimmed by 2 bases and J by 2 bases, 0 bases remained unmatched. The CDR3 totals 16 residues. CDR1 LGHDT and CDR2 YNNKEL come from the germline V gene (reference sequence). As DNA, the CDR3 is TGTGCCAGCAGCCAAAGCGGGGGGGCTGGGGCCAACGTCCTGACTTTC. It yields the protein CASSQSGGAGANVLTF.